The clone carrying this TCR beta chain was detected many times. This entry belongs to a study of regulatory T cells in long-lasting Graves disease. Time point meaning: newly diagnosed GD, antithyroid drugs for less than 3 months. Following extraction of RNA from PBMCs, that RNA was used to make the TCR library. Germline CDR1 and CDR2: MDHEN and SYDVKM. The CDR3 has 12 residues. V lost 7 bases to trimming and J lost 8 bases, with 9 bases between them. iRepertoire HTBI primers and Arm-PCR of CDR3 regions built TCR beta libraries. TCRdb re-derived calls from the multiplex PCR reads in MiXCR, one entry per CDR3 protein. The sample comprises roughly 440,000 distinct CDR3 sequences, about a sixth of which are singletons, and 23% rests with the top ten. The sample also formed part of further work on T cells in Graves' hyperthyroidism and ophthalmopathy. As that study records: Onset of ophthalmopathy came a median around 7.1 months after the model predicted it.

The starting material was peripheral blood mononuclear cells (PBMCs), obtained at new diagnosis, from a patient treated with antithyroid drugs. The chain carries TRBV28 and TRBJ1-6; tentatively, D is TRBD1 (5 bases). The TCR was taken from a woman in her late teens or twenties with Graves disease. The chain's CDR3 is CASKDSDSPLHF. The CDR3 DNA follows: TGTGCCAGCAAAGACAGCGATTCACCCCTCCACTTT.